This T cell receptor beta chain was documented in a study of cytomegalovirus exposure and HLA in healthy donors. In the study overall: Prior work identified 100 million to 130 million unique TCR beta sequences in some 180 million T cells. Study results and caveats: CMV serostatus alone was available as immune exposure information. In an earlier analysis, productive rearrangement rates for most beta V segments clustered near 90% or 30%.

V trimming: 1 base; J trimming: 4 bases; junction bases outside the gene matches: 3. Looked up from germline, CDR1 is SGHVS and CDR2 is FQNEAQ. This CDR3 is built from 14 residues. Turning to this clone: Its antigen is unidentified.

PCR involved 60 Vbeta and 13 Jbeta primers. Some clones are missing from TCRdb's copy, which holds only in-frame ones; the method was immunoSEQ multiplex PCR. The table lists over 200,000 clones, about 80% of them singletons. Input material: PBMCs. This receptor was identified in a woman aged 40-49 years in good health and CMV-seronegative. This rearrangement joins TRBV7-8 to TRBJ1-1; TRBD1 agrees at 7 bases. In DNA, the CDR3 is TGTGCCAGCAGCTTAGGACAGGGTTTCACTGAAGCTTTCTTT. Translating it yields CASSLGQGFTEAFF.